Shown below are 31 T cell receptor beta chains from a single sample sequenced in a study of molecular identifiers for immune sequencing clone quantification. A single record per CDR3 protein comes from TCRdb applying MiXCR to the PCR reads. The table has around 460,000 distinct CDR3 sequences, 20% to 25% seen once. The sample was naive CD8+ T cells from blood, with Jurkat cell RNA spiked in. The subset: FACS-sorted CD8+CD4-CCR7+CD45RA+ naive T cells. These receptors all stem from a human donor in good health. Some libraries in this study had Jurkat cell RNA spiked in.

The chain has TRBV27 and TRBJ2-7, with TRBD1 matching over 11 bases. The CDR3 is made up of 14 amino acids. Per the germline V gene, CDR1 is MNHEY and CDR2 is SMNVEV (reference sequence). V lost 5 bases, J lost 3 bases, and 3 bases stayed unmatched. The CDR3 DNA reads TGTGCCAGCAGTGGACAGGGGGCTAGCTACGAGCAGTACTTC. Amino acid sequence: CASSGQGASYEQYF.

Notes on this clonotype: This could be a read error, since a much larger clone is one nucleotide away. The chain joins TRBV28 to TRBJ1-2; 8 positions agree with TRBD1. Per the germline V gene, CDR1 is MDHEN and CDR2 is SYDVKM. CDR3 length: 16 amino acids. V trimming: 4 bases; J trimming: 0 bases; junction bases outside the gene matches: 7. CDR3 sequence: CASSSWDRRTNYGYTF. CDR3 nucleotide sequence: TGTGCCAGCAGTTCCTGGGACAGGAGGACTAACTATGGCTACACCTTC.

The chain recombines TRBV28 with TRBJ2-5; D tentatively fits TRBD1 or TRBD2 (5 bases each). Germline V gene data show CDR1 as MDHEN and CDR2 as SYDVKM. V was clipped by 5 bases and J by 4 bases, with 17 bases between them. The CDR3 is made up of 15 amino acids. CDR3 loop: CASSPGSVYRETQYF. CDR3 sequence (DNA): TGTGCCAGCAGTCCAGGGAGCGTCTACCGAGAGACCCAGTACTTC.

The rearrangement links TRBV28 to TRBJ2-7; D remains unclear. The CDR3 is made up of 16 amino acids. Germline values: CDR1 MDHEN, CDR2 SYDVKM. Trimming shortened V by 2 bases and J by 0 bases, and 14 bases separated the two germline ends. CDR3 in DNA: TGTGCCAGCAGTTTAAGCAAGACCGTTGCCTCCTACGAGCAGTACTTC. Protein sequence: CASSLSKTVASYEQYF.

This clonotype was counted a single time. A much larger clone differs from this one at a single base, so this may be a read error. The chain carries TRBV5-1 and TRBJ2-3; 8 bases are shared with TRBD2. Germline V gene sequence: CDR1 SGHRS, CDR2 YFSETQ. CDR3 length equals 20 residues. The CDR3 bases are TGCGCCAGCAGCGGGGATGGCGTAGCGGGGAGGGCCGGAATAACAGATACGCAGTGTTTT. Protein sequence: CASSGDGVAGRAGITDTQCF.

In this sample, this clonotype turned up a few times. One end of the junction fails to match germline, which may point to a read error. The gene calls are TRBV20-1 and TRBJ2-7, with a tentative D call TRBD1 (6 bases). The CDR3 contains 13 residues. From germline, CDR1 is DFQATT and CDR2 SNEGSKA (reference sequence). The CDR3 region has the DNA TGCAGTGCCAGACAGGCTTTATCCTACGGGCAGTACTTC. Translated: CSARQALSYGQYF.

Comment on this clonotype: A much larger clone lies one base from this, so it may be a read error. V is TRBV7-8 and J is TRBJ2-1, with D possibly being TRBD1 (5 bases). This CDR3 is built from 13 residues. Germline lookup yields CDR1 SGHVS and CDR2 FQNEAQ. In DNA form, the CDR3 reads TGTGCCAGCAGCTACTTGGACACCAATGAGCAGTCCTTC. Translated, it gives CASSYLDTNEQSF.

This clonotype has at least ten counts. The chain is built from TRBV29-1 and TRBJ2-1; 11 bases map to TRBD2. CDR1 is SQVTM, CDR2 ANQGSEA, per germline. The CDR3 contains 16 residues. The junction had 12 bases not matched to a gene; V was cut back by 2 bases and J by 9 bases. CDR3 sequence reads: CSVEYITSGSYGEQFF. In DNA, the CDR3 is TGCAGCGTTGAATATATAACTAGCGGGAGTTACGGTGAGCAGTTCTTC.

A word on this clonotype: The junction departs from the called germline gene at one end, perhaps through a read error. The gene calls are TRBV14 and TRBJ2-7; no clear D. This CDR3 region has 12 residues. Per germline, CDR1 SGHDN and CDR2 FVKESK. This CDR3 reads CVSSQETNEQYF. CDR3 nucleotides: TGTGTCAGCAGCCAAGAGACCAACGAGCAGTACTTC. The whole variable domain, filled in from reference TRBV14 and TRBJ2-7, reads EAGVTQFPSHSVIEKGQTVTLRCDPISGHDNLYWYRRVMGKEIKFLLHFVKESKQDESGMPNNRFLAERTGGTYSTLKVQPAELEDSGVYFCVSSQETNEQYFGPGTRLTVT.

The chain recombines TRBV28 with TRBJ2-7; D unresolved. V was shortened by 3 bases and J by 2 bases, with 17 bases between the two germline ends. The CDR3 has 16 residues. Germline CDR1 reads MDHEN; CDR2 reads SYDVKM. The CDR3 DNA reads as TGTGCCAGCAGTTTTAGCCAAGAAAAGCAAACCTACGAGCAGTACTTC. The encoded protein is CASSFSQEKQTYEQYF.

In this sample, this clonotype turned up many times. V usage is TRBV5-1 and J usage is TRBJ2-1, with D perhaps matching TRBD1 or TRBD2 (5 bases each). Germline V gene sequence: CDR1 SGHRS, CDR2 YFSETQ. V lost 4 bases to trimming and J lost 12 bases, with 23 bases between them. The CDR3 length is 15 residues. The CDR3 loop is CASSPARGATEGQFF. The DNA for the CDR3 is TGCGCCAGCAGCCCCGCTCGAGGGGCCACAGAGGGGCAGTTCTTC.

This clonotype was detected a few times. The chain joins TRBV21-1 to TRBJ2-3; the D call in the table, TRBD1, was not verified against the DNA. TRBV21-1 has pseudogene status. This CDR3 contains 16 residues. CDR3 nucleotide sequence: TGTGCCAGCAGCACAGACAGGGGGCACGGCACAGATACGCAGTATTTT. Amino acid sequence: CASSTDRGHGTDTQYF.

This clonotype came up a few times. The rearrangement joins TRBV3-1 to TRBJ2-3; 8 bases are a match to TRBD2. CDR3 length: 16 amino acids. CDR1 and CDR2 from the germline V gene are LGHDT and YNNKEL (reference sequence). J was trimmed by 1 base and V by 2 bases; bases with no gene match: 5. Here the CDR3 DNA reads TGTGCCAGCAGCCAACCAGCGGGGGAGGGCACAGATACGCAGTATTTT. As protein: CASSQPAGEGTDTQYF.

This clonotype showed up many times. This rearrangement joins TRBV20-1 to TRBJ2-7, with 7 bases lining up with TRBD1. The ends lost 3 bases at V and 3 bases at J; junction bases unmatched: 8. The CDR3 has 14 amino acids. Germline CDR1 is DFQATT and CDR2 is SNEGSKA (reference sequence). The CDR3 nucleotides are TGCAGTGCTAGGACAGGGTGGGATGACTACGAGCAGTACTTC. Protein product: CSARTGWDDYEQYF.

The V gene is TRBV20-1, the J gene TRBJ1-1; a possible D gene is TRBD1 (6 bases). This CDR3 is built from 15 residues. Deletions cut 1 base from V and 3 bases from J, with 15 bases between. Germline V gene data show CDR1 as DFQATT and CDR2 as SNEGSKA (reference sequence). CDR3 loop: CSARGGPLRDTEAFF. The CDR3 DNA follows: TGCAGTGCTAGAGGGGGGCCGCTGCGGGACACTGAAGCTTTCTTT.

The chain links TRBV27 to TRBJ2-3; 8 bases line up with TRBD2. Germline V CDR1 and CDR2: MNHEY, SMNVEV (reference sequence). This CDR3 has 13 amino acids. Trimming took 7 bases from V and 5 from J; bases not matched to a gene: 5. This CDR3 is CASKGLAIDTQYF. The CDR3 DNA follows: TGTGCCAGCAAAGGACTAGCTATAGATACGCAGTATTTT.

This clonotype was seen many times. The CDR3 bases are TGTGCCAGCACACAGACAGTCCAAGAGACCCAGTACTTC. It codes for CASTQTVQETQYF. The genes are TRBV7-9 and TRBJ2-5, with D maybe TRBD1 (5 bases). The germline gives CDR1 SEHNR, CDR2 FQNEAQ (reference sequence). This CDR3 has 13 amino acids. Trimming cost V 7 bases and J 1 base, with 10 bases left between them. The variable domain in full, completed from reference TRBV7-9 and TRBJ2-5, reads DTGVSQNPRHKITKRGQNVTFRCDPISEHNRLYWYRQTLGQGPEFLTYFQNEAQLEKSRLLSDRFSAERPKGSFSTLEIQRTEQGDSAMYLCASTQTVQETQYFGPGTRLLVL.

This clonotype showed up many times. V is TRBV3-1 and J is TRBJ2-7; either TRBD1 or TRBD2 may fit D (5 bases each). Trimming removed 4 bases at V and 7 bases at J, with 11 bases between. CDR1 and CDR2 (germline): LGHDT, YNNKEL (reference sequence). The CDR3 length is 12 residues. The CDR3 protein is CASSLSWGEQYF. CDR3 nucleotides: TGTGCCAGCAGCCTCTCGTGGGGGGAGCAGTACTTC.

This clonotype turned up a few times. This chain connects TRBV3-1 to TRBJ2-1; 9 nucleotides agree with TRBD2. The CDR3 is 15 amino acids. Losses at the gene ends were 3 bases for V and 2 bases for J; bases not matched to a gene: 2. CDR1 and CDR2 (germline): LGHDT, YNNKEL (reference sequence). CDR3 nucleotide sequence: TGTGCCAGCAGCCATAGGACTAGCGCCTACAATGAGCAGTTCTTC. Amino acids: CASSHRTSAYNEQFF.

For this clonotype: A single base separates this from a much larger clone, so it may be a read error. Because the CDR3 is missing its conserved closing phenylalanine or tryptophan, this is likely a read error. This chain connects TRBV29-1 to TRBJ1-1, with D hard to call. CDR1 and CDR2 (germline): SQVTM, ANQGSEA. This CDR3 is 12 amino acids long. Trimming took 3 bases from V and 6 from J, leaving 11 bases between them. DNA of the CDR3: TGCAGCGTTGAGGAGGGAGGCGCTGAAGCTTTCCTT. It translates to CSVEEGGAEAFL.

This clonotype has just a few counts. J is TRBJ2-7 and V is TRBV25-1; D perhaps matches TRBD2 (5 bases). The V end lost 6 bases, the J end lost 7 bases, and 19 bases lay between the germline ends. Germline CDR1 MGHDK, CDR2 SYGVNS. This CDR3 has 14 amino acids. The CDR3 nucleotides are TGTGCCAGCAGCAGAACGGGTGAGGGTCGGGAGCAGTACTTC. Translating gives CASSRTGEGREQYF.

The DNA for the CDR3 is TGTGCCAGCAGCTCCAGACCAGGGGGGGGTGAGCAGTTCTTC. Translation gives CASSSRPGGGEQFF. This rearrangement joins TRBV7-9 to TRBJ2-1; the D gene could be TRBD1 or TRBD2 (7 bases each). The CDR3 is 14 residues long. Deletions cut 4 bases from V and 9 bases from J, with 16 bases between. CDR1 is SEHNR, CDR2 FQNEAQ, per germline (reference sequence). The entire variable domain, with the rest obtained from reference TRBV7-9 and TRBJ2-1, is as follows: DTGVSQNPRHKITKRGQNVTFRCDPISEHNRLYWYRQTLGQGPEFLTYFQNEAQLEKSRLLSDRFSAERPKGSFSTLEIQRTEQGDSAMYLCASSSRPGGGEQFFGPGTRLTVL.

This clonotype came up a few times. The chain links TRBV20-1 to TRBJ1-3; D is unresolved. CDR3 length: 14 amino acids. Germline lookup yields CDR1 DFQATT and CDR2 SNEGSKA (reference sequence). Trimming stripped 6 bases from V and 1 base from J, with 13 bases between. CDR3 sequence: CSARSVLSGNTIYF. CDR3 in DNA: TGCAGTGCACGAAGTGTGCTGTCTGGAAACACCATATATTTT.

Concerning this clonotype itself: A much larger clone is a single base away; this may be a read error. The V gene is TRBV4-1, the J gene TRBJ2-3; the D gene is possibly TRBD2 (7 bases). This CDR3 has 15 amino acids. Germline V gene sequence: CDR1 MGHRA, CDR2 YSYEKL. The V end was cut by 3 bases, the J end by 0 bases, with 10 bases between. CDR3 amino acids: CASSHRGASTDTQYF. The CDR3 bases are TGCGCCAGCAGCCATCGGGGGGCAAGCACAGATACGCAGTATTTT.

This chain joins TRBV4-3 and TRBJ2-3, with 7 bases aligning to TRBD1. V shed 0 bases, J shed 3 bases, and the junction held 9 bases outside the gene matches. CDR3 size: 17 residues. Germline-derived CDR1 and CDR2 are LGHNA and YSLEER. The CDR3 DNA reads TGCGCCAGCAGCCAAGATCTAGGGGGCTTCGGGACAGATACGCAGTATTTT. It codes for CASSQDLGGFGTDTQYF.

With regard to this clonotype: A much larger clone is a single base away; this may be a read error. This chain connects TRBV7-9 to TRBJ2-7, with 9 bases matching TRBD1. From germline, CDR1 is SEHNR and CDR2 FQNEAQ (reference sequence). CDR3 size: 15 residues. The CDR3 loop is CASSLGQGVVYERYF. The CDR3 DNA follows: TGTGCCAGCAGCTTAGGACAGGGGGTAGTCTACGAGCGGTACTTC.

In this sample, this clonotype turned up many times. The chain couples TRBV4-1 to TRBJ2-7; TRBD1 aligns across 8 bases. The CDR3 loop spans 14 amino acids. In germline, CDR1 is MGHRA, CDR2 YSYEKL. With 0 bases clipped from V and 7 bases from J, the junction kept 5 bases outside the gene matches. The CDR3: CASSQDGQGSEQYF. For the CDR3, the DNA is TGCGCCAGCAGCCAAGATGGACAGGGTAGTGAGCAGTACTTC.

The chain links TRBV5-4 to TRBJ2-7; D might be TRBD1 (6 bases). This CDR3 is built from 14 residues. Germline CDR1 and CDR2: SGHNT and YYREEE (reference sequence). V lost 2 bases, J lost 6 bases, and 15 bases lay in between. CDR3 amino acids: CASSLKGDYPEQYF. In DNA, the CDR3 is TGTGCCAGCAGCTTAAAGGGGGATTACCCCGAGCAGTACTTC.

This clonotype showed up just once. The chain links TRBV6-2 or TRBV6-3 to TRBJ2-6; possible D gene TRBD1, 5 bases. This CDR3 spans 15 amino acids. The germline V gene encodes CDR1 MNHEY and CDR2 SVGEGT. Trimming took 0 bases from V and 4 from J, leaving 7 bases between them. The DNA for the CDR3 is TGTGCCAGCAGTTACTCAGGGGTAGGGGCCAACGTCCTGACTTTC. This sequence encodes CASSYSGVGANVLTF.

This chain uses TRBV9 with TRBJ2-3; the D gene could be TRBD1 or TRBD2 (6 bases each). The CDR3 spans 15 residues. Germline V gives CDR1 SGDLS, CDR2 YYNGEE. Trimming left V 6 bases short and J 1 base short, with 15 bases between. The DNA for the CDR3 is TGTGCCAGCACGTCGCCCGGGGGCGGCACAGATACGCAGTATTTT. Its translation is CASTSPGGGTDTQYF. The variable domain in full, completed from reference TRBV9 and TRBJ2-3, reads DSGVTQTPKHLITATGQRVTLRCSPRSGDLSVYWYQQSLDQGLQFLIQYYNGEERAKGNILERFSAQQFPDLHSELNLSSLELGDSALYFCASTSPGGGTDTQYFGPGTRLTVL.

At least ten counts were recorded for this clonotype. The rearrangement joins TRBV15 to TRBJ2-2, with a tentative D call TRBD1 (5 bases). CDR3 length: 19 amino acids. V was cut by 5 bases and J by 5 bases, with 27 bases left in between. Looked up from germline, CDR1 is LNHNV and CDR2 is YYDKDF (reference sequence). CDR3 sequence: CATSSNLPGSLTSTGELFF. The CDR3 DNA is TGTGCCACCAGCTCCAACTTGCCAGGGTCCTTAACGAGTACCGGGGAGCTGTTTTTT. Full variable domain (rest looked up from reference TRBV15 and TRBJ2-2): DAMVIQNPRYQVTQFGKPVTLSCSQTLNHNVMYWYQQKSSQAPKLLFHYYDKDFNNEADTPDNFQSRRPNTSFCFLDIRSPGLGDTAMYLCATSSNLPGSLTSTGELFFGEGSRLTVL.